This is a list of T cell receptor beta chains from one sample in a study of T cell repertoires in cytomegalovirus infection. Each CDR3 protein is one row after TCRdb ran MiXCR on the reads. The table lists about 100,000 distinct CDR3 sequences, approximately 16% of them singletons. Source material: PBMCs. The receptors come from a human donor in good health (CMV status not recorded). Some clones in this sample may be carry-over from other donors' samples. The CDR3 runs from the conserved cysteine through the conserved F or W. Each record gives: clone size, D gene, V gene, J gene, CDR3 length, CDR3 DNA, CDR3 protein. D genes are given only for firm matches. Size values are once, few and many counts, or a class for expanded clones, and some rows have none.

>many|.|TRBV7-6|TRBJ2-3|16
TGTGCCAGCAGCTTGGTCACGGGGGAATTTGGAGATACGCAGTATTTT
CASSLVTGEFGDTQYF
>.|.|TRBV6-2/TRBV6-3|TRBJ2-3|12
TGTGCCAGCAGCGACCCCACAGATACGCAGTATTTT
CASSDPTDTQYF
>once|TRBD1|TRBV20-1|TRBJ2-2|15
TGCAGTGCTAGACGCTCGGGACAGGTCACCGGGGAGCTGTTTTTT
CSARRSGQVTGELFF
>many|.|TRBV28|TRBJ2-5|16
TGTGCCAGCAGTTTATTGGGGGACTCCTACCAAGAGACCCAGTACTTC
CASSLLGDSYQETQYF
>.|TRBD1|TRBV6-2/TRBV6-3|TRBJ1-1|16
TGTGCCAGCAGTTACTGGGACAGGCCGCGGAACACTGAAGCTTTCTTT
CASSYWDRPRNTEAFF
>.|TRBD1|TRBV11-2|TRBJ2-7|15
TGTGCCAGCAGCTCACCGGGACAGGGTAGGGTCGAGCAGTACTTC
CASSSPGQGRVEQYF
>many|.|TRBV12-3/TRBV12-4|TRBJ1-1|14
TGTGCCAGCAGTTTTAGGGCTGTGAACACTGAAGCTTTCTTT
CASSFRAVNTEAFF
>many|.|TRBV7-2|TRBJ2-2|13
TGTGCCAGCAGCCCGTGGGTCACCGGGGAGCTGTTTTTT
CASSPWVTGELFF
>.|TRBD1|TRBV20-1|TRBJ2-7|15
TGCAGTGCTAGAGATCGGGACAGGGGGCTATACGAGCAGTACTTC
CSARDRDRGLYEQYF
>many|TRBD1|TRBV7-2|TRBJ2-7|15
TGTGCCAGCAGACTAAGACAGGGCGGTACCTACGAGCAGTACTTC
CASRLRQGGTYEQYF
>few|.|TRBV20-1|TRBJ2-5|13
TGCAGTGCTAGACGGGGATCCCAAGAGACCCAGTACTTC
CSARRGSQETQYF
>few|.|TRBV19|TRBJ1-5|15
TGTGCCAGTAGTAGGGGGGAATGGGGGCAGCAGCCCCAGCATTTT
CASSRGEWGQQPQHF
>.|TRBD1|TRBV20-1|TRBJ1-1|15
TGCAGTGCTAGAGATAGAGGCAGGGGGACCACTGAAGCTTTCTTT
CSARDRGRGTTEAFF
>many|TRBD1|TRBV28|TRBJ1-1|13
TGTGCCAGCAAAAGGGGGCACGGCACTGAAGCTTTCTTT
CASKRGHGTEAFF
>few|.|TRBV28|TRBJ2-1|15
TGTGCCAGCAGACCCCCCCGACAGTCGTACAATGAGCAGTTCTTC
CASRPPRQSYNEQFF
>few|.|TRBV7-2|TRBJ2-1|14
TGTGCCAGCAGCCCAGACCCCTCTCGGAATGAGCAGTTCTTC
CASSPDPSRNEQFF
>.|TRBD1|TRBV5-1|TRBJ2-3|14
TGCGCCAGCAGCACAACAGGGGGTGGAGATACGCAGTATTTT
CASSTTGGGDTQYF
>.|.|TRBV28|TRBJ1-1|12
TGTGCCAGCCTAACAGGCTCCGTTTTTCCTTACTTT
CASLTGSVFPYF
>.|.|TRBV2|TRBJ2-7|13
TGTGCCAGCGGGGACCCCGTGGCCGACGAGCAGTGCTTC
CASGDPVADEQCF
>few|.|TRBV18|TRBJ1-1|15
TGTGCCAGCTCACCAGCAGGGCTAAGATACGCTGAAGCTTTCTTT
CASSPAGLRYAEAFF
>few|.|TRBV5-1|TRBJ2-7|14
TGCGCCAGCAGCTTGGGACAGCTATCCTACGAGCAGTACTTC
CASSLGQLSYEQYF
>many|.|TRBV7-6|TRBJ2-3|20
TGTGCCAGCAGCTTAGTCGGGCGAGGAGCCGGGACCCCATCCAGCTATACGCAGTATTTT
CASSLVGRGAGTPSSYTQYF
>few|TRBD2|TRBV7-3|TRBJ2-3|15
TGTGCCAGCAGCTCTTTTGCGGGGGACACAGATACGCAGTATTTT
CASSSFAGDTDTQYF
>many|TRBD2|TRBV7-8|TRBJ2-1|17
TGTGCCAGCAGACCAACTAGCGGGGGCCCCTATATGGATGAGCAGTTCTTC
CASRPTSGGPYMDEQFF
>many|.|TRBV28|TRBJ2-5|12
TGTGCCAGCAGCTACTTAGGGGAGACCCAGTACTTC
CASSYLGETQYF
>many|.|TRBV20-1|TRBJ2-7|12
TGCAGTGTGCCCGACAGGTCCTACGAGCAGTACTTC
CSVPDRSYEQYF
>many|.|TRBV7-2|TRBJ2-7|14
TGTGCCAGCAGCTTAGTAGCAGGAGACTACGAGCAGTACTTC
CASSLVAGDYEQYF
>many|TRBD1|TRBV7-8|TRBJ1-5|16
TGTGCCAGCAGCTTAGCGCGGACAGGGAGCAATCAGCCCCAGCATTTT
CASSLARTGSNQPQHF
>few|TRBD1|TRBV6-2/TRBV6-3|TRBJ2-1|15
TGTGCCAGCTTCTCCCCTCGGACAGGCTACAATGAGCAGTTCTTC
CASFSPRTGYNEQFF
>.|.|TRBV11-1|TRBJ2-1|15
TGTGCCAGCAGCCCCGATGTAACAGTCTACAATGAGCAGTTCTTC
CASSPDVTVYNEQFF
>.|.|TRBV29-1|TRBJ2-5|12
TGCAGCGTTGACGCAGGGGGGGGGACCCAGTACTTC
CSVDAGGGTQYF
>few|.|TRBV20-1|TRBJ1-6|12
TGCAGTGCCCACTCGGGGGATTCACCCCTCCACTTT
CSAHSGDSPLHF
>few|TRBD1|TRBV11-3|TRBJ2-1|15
TGTGCCAGCAGCCTCCGGGACAGCTTATACAATGAGCAGTTCTTC
CASSLRDSLYNEQFF
>.|TRBD2|TRBV20-1|TRBJ2-7|15
TGCAGTGCCCCGGTGGCTAGCGGGGGCTCCTACGAGCAGTACTTC
CSAPVASGGSYEQYF
>few|.|TRBV7-9|TRBJ1-2|15
TGTGCCAGCAGCTCCCCTTGGGATTGGGTCTATGGCTACACCTTC
CASSSPWDWVYGYTF
>.|.|TRBV10-3|TRBJ1-1|14
TGTGCCATCAGTGCCCAGGGTTTAATCACTGAAGCTTTCTTT
CAISAQGLITEAFF
>many|TRBD2|TRBV7-2|TRBJ2-3|17
TGTGCCAGCAGCAGCCGGACTAGCGGGGGGGACACAGATACGCAGTATTTT
CASSSRTSGGDTDTQYF
>.|.|TRBV12-3/TRBV12-4|TRBJ1-5|13
TGTGCCAGCAGTTTTTCAAAAAATCAGCCCCAGCATTTT
CASSFSKNQPQHF
>many|TRBD1|TRBV29-1|TRBJ2-6|14
TGCAGCGTGAGGGAGACAGGGGGAGACAACGTCCTGACTTTC
CSVRETGGDNVLTF
>many|.|TRBV7-2|TRBJ1-3|18
TGTGCCAGCAGCTTCCGACAGGTTACTAGTCACTCTGGAAACACCATATATTTT
CASSFRQVTSHSGNTIYF
>.|TRBD1|TRBV5-6|TRBJ1-3|16
TGTGCCAGCAGCCAACCGGGACAGCCCTCTGGAAACACCATATATTTT
CASSQPGQPSGNTIYF
>.|TRBD1|TRBV5-6|TRBJ1-1|13
TGTGCCAGCAGCTTAAACCGACAGGGTACGGCTTTCTTT
CASSLNRQGTAFF
>few|.|TRBV12-3/TRBV12-4|TRBJ1-2|13
TGTGCCAGCAGTCGCGACGGACGCTATGGCTACACCTTC
CASSRDGRYGYTF
>.|.|TRBV7-6|TRBJ2-1|14
TGTGCCAGCAGCTCCGGCCCTGGGGGAATGGAGCAGTTCTTC
CASSSGPGGMEQFF
>few|.|TRBV29-1|TRBJ2-3|14
TGCAGCGTTGAAGGTTCAGGGCGGTCAGATACGCAGTATTTT
CSVEGSGRSDTQYF
>.|.|TRBV14|TRBJ2-3|15
TGTGCCAGCAGCCCCGGGGGTGAGGTCACAGATACGCAGTATTTT
CASSPGGEVTDTQYF
>many|.|TRBV7-2|TRBJ1-4|15
TGTGCCAGCAGCTTAGTAACCGGCTCAAGGGAAAAACTGTTTTTT
CASSLVTGSREKLFF
>many|TRBD1|TRBV7-2|TRBJ1-1|15
TGTGCCAGCAGCTTAGGTACAGGGGGGAAAACTGAAGCTTTCTTT
CASSLGTGGKTEAFF
>.|.|TRBV5-1|TRBJ1-2|13
TGCGCCAGCAGCTTGGAAGGAGGCTATGGCTACACCTTC
CASSLEGGYGYTF
>few|.|TRBV6-2/TRBV6-3|TRBJ2-1|15
TGTGCCAGCAGAGACCACGGACAGTCCGCCAATGAGCAGTTCTTC
CASRDHGQSANEQFF
>many|.|TRBV7-2|TRBJ2-3|11
TGTGCCAGCACCTTCACAGATACGCAGTATTTT
CASTFTDTQYF
>.|TRBD1|TRBV10-3|TRBJ1-2|13
TGTGCCATCCGGACAGGGGGACCCTATGGCTACACCTTC
CAIRTGGPYGYTF
>many|TRBD2|TRBV7-8|TRBJ2-5|17
TGTGCCAGCAGCATACGGACTAGCGGCCTCGCGCGAGAGACCCAGTACTTC
CASSIRTSGLARETQYF
>.|.|TRBV20-1|TRBJ1-5|13
TGCAGTGCGCGGACTGGGGGCAATCAGCCCCAGCATTTT
CSARTGGNQPQHF
>.|.|TRBV3-1|TRBJ2-1|16
TGTGCCAGCAGCCAATCTGGTGGGGGAGTTTACAATGAGCAGTTCTTC
CASSQSGGGVYNEQFF
>.|.|TRBV7-2|TRBJ1-1|14
TGTGCCAGCAGCTTAGGGGGGGGTCGGACTGAAGCTTTCTTT
CASSLGGGRTEAFF
>many|TRBD1|TRBV7-2|TRBJ1-4|16
TGTGCCAGCAGCCCTCGACAGGGTGGGACTAATGAAAAACTGTTTTTT
CASSPRQGGTNEKLFF
>many|TRBD1|TRBV7-2|TRBJ2-3|16
TGTGCCAGCAGCTTTTCAGGGGGCGCGGGAACAGATACGCAGTATTTT
CASSFSGGAGTDTQYF
>few|TRBD2|TRBV28|TRBJ2-5|16
TGTGCCAGCAGTTTCCAGGGTAGCGGGGGGTATGAGACCCAGTACTTC
CASSFQGSGGYETQYF